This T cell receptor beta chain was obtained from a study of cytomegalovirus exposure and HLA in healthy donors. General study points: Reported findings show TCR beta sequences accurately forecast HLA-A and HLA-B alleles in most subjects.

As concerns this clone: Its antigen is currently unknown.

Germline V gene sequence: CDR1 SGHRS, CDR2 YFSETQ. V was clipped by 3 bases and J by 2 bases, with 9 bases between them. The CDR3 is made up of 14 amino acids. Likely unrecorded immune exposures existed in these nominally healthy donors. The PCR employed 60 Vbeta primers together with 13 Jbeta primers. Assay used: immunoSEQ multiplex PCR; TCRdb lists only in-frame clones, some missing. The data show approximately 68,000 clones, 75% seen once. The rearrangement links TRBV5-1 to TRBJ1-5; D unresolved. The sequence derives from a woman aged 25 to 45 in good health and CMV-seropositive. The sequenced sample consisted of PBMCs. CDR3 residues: CASSSGSGNQPQHF. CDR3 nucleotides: TGCGCCAGCAGCTCGGGTAGCGGCAATCAGCCCCAGCATTTT.